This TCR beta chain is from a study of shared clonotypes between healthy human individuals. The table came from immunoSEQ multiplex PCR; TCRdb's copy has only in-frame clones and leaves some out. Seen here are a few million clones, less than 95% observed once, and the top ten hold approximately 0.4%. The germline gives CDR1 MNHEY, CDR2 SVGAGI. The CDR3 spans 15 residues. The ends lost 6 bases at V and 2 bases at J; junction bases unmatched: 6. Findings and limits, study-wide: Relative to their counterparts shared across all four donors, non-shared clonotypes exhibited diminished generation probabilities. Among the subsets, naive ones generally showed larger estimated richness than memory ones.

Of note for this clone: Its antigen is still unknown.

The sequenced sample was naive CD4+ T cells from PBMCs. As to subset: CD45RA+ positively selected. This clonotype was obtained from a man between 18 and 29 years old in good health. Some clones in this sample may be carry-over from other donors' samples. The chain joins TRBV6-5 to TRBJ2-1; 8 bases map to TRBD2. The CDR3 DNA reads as TGTGCCAGCAGCCCTCCGCGGGGGGCCTACAATGAGCAGTTCTTC. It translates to CASSPPRGAYNEQFF.